The next 18 T cell receptor beta chains were all read from a single sample in a study of cytomegalovirus exposure and HLA in healthy donors. The PCR employed 60 Vbeta primers together with 13 Jbeta primers. Profiling relied on immunoSEQ multiplex PCR, and the TCRdb table lists in-frame clones only, not all of them. The table has about 120,000 clones, roughly 63% seen once. The sample comprised PBMCs. These receptors all stem from a man younger than 45 in good health and CMV-seropositive.

This chain connects TRBV7-8 to TRBJ2-3; 8 nucleotides agree with TRBD2. The length of the CDR3 is 16 residues. In germline, CDR1 is SGHVS, CDR2 FQNEAQ. J lost 1 base, V lost 3 bases, and 6 bases had no gene match. The CDR3 reads CASSFGSGRGTDTQYF. The DNA of the CDR3 is TGTGCCAGCAGCTTTGGAAGCGGGAGAGGCACAGATACGCAGTATTTT.

The V call is TRBV7-9, the J call TRBJ1-2, with D possibly matching TRBD1 (5 bases). The germline V gene encodes CDR1 SEHNR and CDR2 FQNEAQ (reference sequence). The CDR3 runs to 13 residues. With 6 bases removed from V and 6 bases from J, the gap between germline ends came to 14 bases. The CDR3 sequence: CASRGGSGDGYTF. Written as DNA, the CDR3 is TGTGCCAGCAGGGGCGGATCGGGGGATGGCTACACCTTC.

In this sample, this clone turned up a few times. The genes are TRBV27 and TRBJ2-1; TRBD2 matches 9 bases. CDR3 length equals 16 residues. Germline values: CDR1 MNHEY, CDR2 SMNVEV (reference sequence). After removal of 6 bases from V and 4 bases from J, the junction contained 10 bases not matched to a gene. CDR3 in amino acids: CASSLMGTSSYNEQFF. The CDR3 nucleotides are TGTGCCAGCAGCCTAATGGGGACTAGCAGTTACAATGAGCAGTTCTTC.

J is TRBJ2-7 and V is TRBV18; 8 bases match TRBD2. Germline loops: CDR1 KGHSH, CDR2 LQKENI. Unmatched junction bases numbered 3, after V lost 1 base and J lost 4 bases. The CDR3 totals 14 residues. CDR3: CASSPLSGSYEQYF. CDR3 coding DNA: TGTGCCAGCTCACCACTCAGCGGGAGTTACGAGCAGTACTTC. The variable domain in full, with the rest retrieved from reference TRBV18 and TRBJ2-7, is NAGVMQNPRHLVRRRGQEARLRCSPMKGHSHVYWYRQLPEEGLKFMVYLQKENIIDESGMPKERFSAEFPKEGPSILRIQQVVRGDSAAYFCASSPLSGSYEQYFGPGTRLTVT.

This clone was seen a few times. This chain connects TRBV12-5 to TRBJ2-7; perhaps TRBD1 as D (6 bases). This CDR3 region has 12 residues. Germline V gene data show CDR1 as LGHNT and CDR2 as FRNRAP. CDR3 loop: CHPGTSFYEQYF. In nucleotides, the CDR3 is TGTCACCCAGGGACATCCTTCTACGAGCAGTACTTC.

The chain carries TRBV5-1 and TRBJ1-1, with 7 bases that match TRBD1. Per germline, CDR1 SGHRS and CDR2 YFSETQ. The CDR3 consists of 13 residues. Germline trimming cut 0 bases from V and 6 bases from J; bases unmatched to any gene: 2. CDR3 residues: CASSLGQGAEAFF. The CDR3 DNA is TGCGCCAGCAGCTTGGGACAGGGTGCTGAAGCTTTCTTT.

This clone was observed a few times. The rearrangement joins TRBV6-5 to TRBJ2-7, with 9 nucleotides matching TRBD1. The CDR3 loop spans 14 amino acids. Germline V gene data show CDR1 as MNHEY and CDR2 as SVGAGI. J gave up 6 bases and V 5 bases, and 8 bases lay outside the gene matches. The DNA of the CDR3 is TGTGCCAGCAGTGTCGGGACAGGGTCTAGCGAGCAGTACTTC. The encoded protein is CASSVGTGSSEQYF.

The J gene is TRBJ1-1, the V gene TRBV15, with D unclear. Germline-derived CDR1 and CDR2 are LNHNV and YYDKDF (reference sequence). The CDR3 covers 13 residues. V dropped 8 bases and J dropped 2 bases, with 12 bases sitting between them. Written as DNA, the CDR3 is TGTGCCACCTCGTTGAGCATTAACACTGAAGCTTTCTTT. It codes for CATSLSINTEAFF.

The chain recombines TRBV5-3 with TRBJ2-7, with TRBD2 matching over 8 bases. TRBV5-3 is an ORF for which the function is uncertain. The V and J ends lost 0 bases and 5 bases, in that order; junction bases with no gene match: 13. The CDR3 totals 17 residues. The CDR3 spells CARSLVSSTGGPHEQYF. CDR3 in DNA: TGTGCCAGAAGCTTGGTGAGTTCTACGGGAGGGCCTCACGAGCAGTACTTC.

The CDR3 coding sequence is TGTGCCAGCAATGGACAGGGGTGGACCGGGGAGCTGTTTTTT. Its protein is CASNGQGWTGELFF. The chain is built from TRBV27 and TRBJ2-2; 9 bases are a match to TRBD1. Unmatched junction bases numbered 5, after V lost 7 bases and J lost 5 bases. The germline CDR1 and CDR2 sequences are MNHEY and SMNVEV (reference sequence). This CDR3 has 14 amino acids.

V usage is TRBV7-2 and J usage is TRBJ2-5; no clear D. With 5 bases removed from V and 4 bases from J, the gap between germline ends came to 8 bases. The CDR3 sequence is 12 residues long. Germline V gene sequence: CDR1 SGHTA, CDR2 FQGNSA. This CDR3 reads CASSNQAETQYF. In nucleotides, the CDR3 is TGTGCCAGCAGCAACCAGGCAGAGACCCAGTACTTC.

The table lists this clone with a few counts. This sequence joins TRBV28 and TRBJ2-2, with D possibly being TRBD2 (5 bases). This CDR3 is built from 14 residues. The V gene's germline CDR1 is MDHEN and CDR2 SYDVKM. V shed 5 bases and J shed 9 bases, with 16 bases lying between them. In DNA form, the CDR3 reads TGTGCCAGCAGTCGGGCCTACGAGGGCCGGGAGCTGTTTTTT. Its protein is CASSRAYEGRELFF.

This clone appeared a few times. The chain has TRBV7-9 and TRBJ1-2; the D gene is possibly TRBD1 (5 bases). V lost 5 bases and J 1 base, leaving 11 bases between the germline ends. CDR1 and CDR2 (germline): SEHNR, FQNEAQ (reference sequence). The CDR3 extends over 14 amino acids. The CDR3 DNA reads as TGTGCCAGCAGCCAGCAGGGCGATAACTATGGCTACACCTTC. Translating gives CASSQQGDNYGYTF.

The V gene is TRBV5-6, the J gene TRBJ2-1, with D tentatively TRBD2 (6 bases). From germline, CDR1 is SGHDT and CDR2 YYEEEE. V dropped 3 bases and J dropped 10 bases, with 14 bases sitting between them. The CDR3 sequence is 13 residues long. CDR3 protein: CASSWDLVREQFF. The CDR3 bases are TGTGCCAGCAGCTGGGACTTAGTCCGCGAGCAGTTCTTC.

The chain uses TRBV9 and TRBJ2-5; 8 bases are a match to TRBD2. In germline, CDR1 is SGDLS, CDR2 YYNGEE. J gave up 2 bases and V 0 bases, and 9 bases lay outside the gene matches. The CDR3 covers 17 residues. In nucleotides, the CDR3 is TGTGCCAGCAGCGTAGGCGGGGGGCTAGCGGATCAAGAGACCCAGTACTTC. Translated: CASSVGGGLADQETQYF.

The genes are TRBV7-3 and TRBJ1-2, with a weak D call TRBD1 (6 bases). Germline loops: CDR1 SGHTA, CDR2 FQGTGA. This CDR3 has 14 residues. Deletions cut 4 bases from V and 0 bases from J, with 9 bases between. CDR3 sequence: CASSSGAANYGYTF. CDR3 DNA: TGTGCCAGCAGCTCAGGGGCAGCTAACTATGGCTACACCTTC.

The V and J genes are TRBV5-1 and TRBJ2-7; 12 bases line up with TRBD2. CDR3 length: 16 residues. V trimming: 6 bases; J trimming: 2 bases; junction bases outside the gene matches: 9. The germline V gene encodes CDR1 SGHRS and CDR2 YFSETQ. CDR3 bases: TGCGCCAGCAATCGACTAGCGGGAGACCCAACCTACGAGCAGTACTTC. Protein: CASNRLAGDPTYEQYF. The variable domain in full, completed from reference TRBV5-1 and TRBJ2-7, reads KAGVTQTPRYLIKTRGQQVTLSCSPISGHRSVSWYQQTPGQGLQFLFEYFSETQRNKGNFPGRFSGRQFSNSRSEMNVSTLELGDSALYLCASNRLAGDPTYEQYFGPGTRLTVT.

In this sample, this clone turned up once. The chain carries TRBV10-2 and TRBJ2-7; possibly TRBD2 for D (6 bases). The V gene's germline CDR1 is WSHSY and CDR2 SAAADI. Trimming removed 0 bases at V and 3 bases at J, with 21 bases between. CDR3 size: 18 residues. The CDR3 spells CASSESEVWQEGNYEQYF. CDR3 nucleotides: TGCGCCAGCAGTGAGTCAGAAGTATGGCAGGAGGGCAACTACGAGCAGTACTTC.